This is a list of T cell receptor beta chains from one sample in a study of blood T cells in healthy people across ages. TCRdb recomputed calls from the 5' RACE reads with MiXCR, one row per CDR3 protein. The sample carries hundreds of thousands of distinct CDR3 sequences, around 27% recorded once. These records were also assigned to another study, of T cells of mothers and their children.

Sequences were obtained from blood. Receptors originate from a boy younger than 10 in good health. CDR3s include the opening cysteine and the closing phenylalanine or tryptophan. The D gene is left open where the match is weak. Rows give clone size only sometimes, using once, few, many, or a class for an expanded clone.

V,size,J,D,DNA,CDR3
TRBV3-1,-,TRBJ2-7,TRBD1,TGTGCCAGCAGCCGCTTTATCACCCGGGACAGGCTTCATTACGAGCAGTACTTC,CASSRFITRDRLHYEQYF
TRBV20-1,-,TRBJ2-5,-,TGCAGTGCGCGCTTTGCCGGGGACCACCAAGAGACCCAGTACTTC,CSARFAGDHQETQYF
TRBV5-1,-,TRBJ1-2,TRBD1,TGCGCCAGCAGCTGGGACAGGGGAGGCTATGGCTACACCTTC,CASSWDRGGYGYTF
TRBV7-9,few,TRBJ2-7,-,TGTGCCAGCAGCTTAGAATCAGGTAACAGGTTATACGAGCAGTACTTC,CASSLESGNRLYEQYF
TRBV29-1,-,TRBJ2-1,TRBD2,TGCAGCTTTAGCGGGACCTCCTACAATGAGCAGTTCTTC,CSFSGTSYNEQFF
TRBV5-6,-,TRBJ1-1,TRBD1,TGTGCCAGCAGCGGTACAGGGACAGGTGAAGCTTTCTTT,CASSGTGTGEAFF
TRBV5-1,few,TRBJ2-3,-,TGCGCCAGCAGCGACGACAGGTTACCAGATACGCAGTATTTT,CASSDDRLPDTQYF
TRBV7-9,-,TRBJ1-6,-,TGTGCCAGCAGCGGATGGAATTCACCCCTCCACTTT,CASSGWNSPLHF
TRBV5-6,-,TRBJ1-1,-,TGTGCCAGCAGCTTGGTCGGTTACTTTGAAGCTTTCTTT,CASSLVGYFEAFF
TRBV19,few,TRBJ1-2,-,TGTGCCAGTACCCCAGAGGGGATTATCGGCTACACCTTC,CASTPEGIIGYTF
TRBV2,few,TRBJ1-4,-,TGTGCCAGCGGACAACTCGCAACTAATGAAAAACTGTTTTTT,CASGQLATNEKLFF
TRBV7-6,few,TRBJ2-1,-,TGTGCCAGCAGCCCTACGTACCGCTCCTACAATGAGCAGTTCTTC,CASSPTYRSYNEQFF
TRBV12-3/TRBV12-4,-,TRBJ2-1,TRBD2,TGTGCCAGCAGGTTCCGGGAGGGTACCTACAATGAGCAGTTCTTC,CASRFREGTYNEQFF
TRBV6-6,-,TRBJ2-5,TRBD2,TGTGCCAGCAGTGGCGAGGGCGGGGGGGGTTATAAGTACTTC,CASSGEGGGGYKYF
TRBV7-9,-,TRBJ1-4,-,TGTGCCAGCAGCAGGGAAAAACTGTTTTTT,CASSREKLFF
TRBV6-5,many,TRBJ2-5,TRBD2,TGTGCCAGCAGTTACCGCCCGGGAGCGGGAGTCCAAGAGACCCAGTACTTC,CASSYRPGAGVQETQYF
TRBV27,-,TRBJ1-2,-,TGTGCCAGCAGTTTCTCCCAGACAGCTTATGGCTACACCTTC,CASSFSQTAYGYTF
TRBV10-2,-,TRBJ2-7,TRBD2,TGCGCCAGCAGTGCTAGCGGGGGGGCCTCCTGGCAGTACTTC,CASSASGGASWQYF
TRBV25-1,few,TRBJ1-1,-,TGTGCCAGCAGCGAGGCTACCACGGCGGCGAACACTGAAGCTTTCTTT,CASSEATTAANTEAFF
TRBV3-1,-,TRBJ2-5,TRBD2,TGTGCCAGCAGTCGTAGCGGGGGCGACCCACAAGAGACCCAGTACTTC,CASSRSGGDPQETQYF
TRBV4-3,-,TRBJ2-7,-,TGCGCCAGCAGCCAAGAATATCGGGGCGGAAACTACGAGCAGTACTTC,CASSQEYRGGNYEQYF
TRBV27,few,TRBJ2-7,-,TGTGCCAGGCCTAGGGACACCTCCTACGAGCAGTACTTC,CARPRDTSYEQYF
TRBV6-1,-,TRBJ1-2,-,TGTGCCAGCAGTGAACTTGAGAGGTCAGGGTTGTATGGCTACACCTTC,CASSELERSGLYGYTF
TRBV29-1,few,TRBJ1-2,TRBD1,TGCAGCGTTCAACAGGGGGGCTCTGGCTACACCTTC,CSVQQGGSGYTF
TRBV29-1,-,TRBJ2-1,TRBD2,TGCAGCGTCGCGACTAGCGGGAGAGGTGAGCAGTTCTTC,CSVATSGRGEQFF
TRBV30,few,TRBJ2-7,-,TGTGCCTGGAGTCCCTGGGACTACGAGCAGTACTTC,CAWSPWDYEQYF
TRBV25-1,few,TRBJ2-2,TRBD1,TGTGCCAGCAGTGTGACAGGGGCAACCGGGGAGCTGTTTTTT,CASSVTGATGELFF
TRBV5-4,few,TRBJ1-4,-,TGTGCCAGCAGCTTGGGGGCGGGACGGAATGAAAAACTGTTTTTT,CASSLGAGRNEKLFF
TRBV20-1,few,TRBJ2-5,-,TGCAGTGCTAGCGGGACGCGGAAAGAGACCCAGTACTTC,CSASGTRKETQYF
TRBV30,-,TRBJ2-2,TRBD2,TGTGCCTGGAGTGTAGGGTCTAGCGGTACCGGGGAGCTGTTTTTT,CAWSVGSSGTGELFF
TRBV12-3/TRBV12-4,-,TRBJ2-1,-,TGTGCCAGCACCGCCGGGACGCCAGCCTACAATGAGCAGTTCTTC,CASTAGTPAYNEQFF
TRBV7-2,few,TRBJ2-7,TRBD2,TGTGCCAGCAGCTTTGAACTAGCGGGAGGGGTGTACTTC,CASSFELAGGVYF
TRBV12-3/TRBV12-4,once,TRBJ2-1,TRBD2,TGTGCCAGCAGTCCCAGGACTAGTTTCGGGTACAACGAGCAGTTCTTC,CASSPRTSFGYNEQFF
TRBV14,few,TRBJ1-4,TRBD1,TGTGCCAGCAGCCGGGGACAGGGCAGCGGAAAACTGTTTTTT,CASSRGQGSGKLFF
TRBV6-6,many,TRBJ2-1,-,TGTGCCAGCAGTTACTCAAGGGTTTACAATGAGCAGTTCTTC,CASSYSRVYNEQFF
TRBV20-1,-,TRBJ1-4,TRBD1,TGCAGTGCTAGGTCCGGGACAGGGTATGAAAAACTGTTTTTT,CSARSGTGYEKLFF
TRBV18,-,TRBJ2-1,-,TGTGCCAGCTCACCACAGGGATGGGGCAATGAGCAGTTCTTC,CASSPQGWGNEQFF